The 23 T cell receptor beta chains in this list originate from one sample, sequenced in a study of blood T cells in healthy people across ages. Then a second PCR, running roughly 6 to 12 cycles, was carried out with a sample-barcoded 5' primer and a J-beta primer mix. Via MiXCR, TCRdb re-called the 5' RACE reads, giving one row per CDR3 protein. The sample consists of 850,000 to 1,300,000 distinct CDR3 sequences, over 35% of them appearing once. Sequences were obtained from blood. The receptor set was obtained from a woman aged 55-69 years in good health.

Only one count was recorded for this clonotype. V usage is TRBV29-1 and J usage is TRBJ2-7; possible D gene TRBD2, 7 bases. The CDR3 is made up of 13 amino acids. Germline V gene lookup returns CDR1 SQVTM and CDR2 ANQGSEA. Trimming took off 7 bases at V and 3 bases at J, with 16 bases between the two ends. The CDR3 reads CSGGQGGGYEQYF. The CDR3 bases are TGCAGCGGCGGCCAGGGAGGGGGCTACGAGCAGTACTTC.

The J gene is TRBJ2-7, the V gene TRBV11-1; D is unresolved. Germline loops: CDR1 SGHAT, CDR2 FQDESV (reference sequence). The V and J ends lost 1 base and 5 bases respectively, with 12 bases between them. The CDR3 contains 14 residues. CDR3 DNA sequence: TGTGCCAGCAGCTTAGAATCCAGTTTCCACGAGCAGTACTTC. Its translation: CASSLESSFHEQYF.

This clonotype was seen only a few times. The CDR3 is CASSLAGEINEKLFF. The CDR3 nucleotides are TGTGCCAGCAGCTTAGCAGGGGAGATTAATGAAAAACTGTTTTTT. The chain carries TRBV11-2 and TRBJ1-4; weak D call: TRBD1 (6 bases). This CDR3 is 15 amino acids long. V lost 1 base and J lost 4, with 10 bases in between. Per germline, CDR1 SGHAT and CDR2 FQNNGV.

The gene calls are TRBV10-3 and TRBJ2-7, with a weak D call TRBD2 (5 bases). This CDR3 contains 15 residues. Germline assignment: CDR1 ENHRY and CDR2 SYGVKD. V lost 6 bases and J lost 7, with 22 bases in between. DNA of the CDR3: TGTGCCATCAGGGATCGGTGGGAGTCCTACAATGAGCAGTACTTC. Protein: CAIRDRWESYNEQYF.

Details on this clonotype: A much larger clone differs from this one at a single base, so this may be a read error. The rearrangement uses TRBV29-1 and TRBJ2-1, with 7 nucleotides matching TRBD2. Germline V gives CDR1 SQVTM, CDR2 ANQGSEA. The CDR3 is made up of 13 amino acids. The trim removed 7 bases at V and 6 bases at J, leaving 9 bases unmatched. The CDR3 DNA is TGCAGCGCTCCTCTAGCGGAGATCAATGAGCAGTTCTTC. Translated: CSAPLAEINEQFF.

This clonotype appeared a few times. The chain combines TRBV4-1 with TRBJ2-5; 9 nucleotides agree with TRBD2. CDR1 and CDR2 (germline): MGHRA, YSYEKL. Trimming at V came to 4 bases and at J to 2 bases, leaving 11 bases not matched to a gene. The CDR3 consists of 17 residues. In DNA form, the CDR3 reads TGCGCCAGCAGCCGAGAAGGGGATACTAGCGGGCAAGAGACCCAGTACTTC. Translation gives CASSREGDTSGQETQYF.

This clonotype was detected a few times. The V gene is TRBV20-1, the J gene TRBJ2-5; no clear D. Between the trimmed V and J ends, which lost 0 bases and 1 base, there was a span of 9 bases. Germline values: CDR1 DFQATT, CDR2 SNEGSKA (reference sequence). This CDR3 has 14 residues. The CDR3 region has the DNA TGCAGTGCTAGAGAACAGACCTTCCAAGAGACCCAGTACTTC. This encodes CSAREQTFQETQYF.

The chain couples TRBV27 to TRBJ2-5; 9 bases are a match to TRBD1. Germline CDR1 reads MNHEY; CDR2 reads SMNVEV (reference sequence). This CDR3 comprises 14 residues. Trimming at V came to 8 bases and at J to 11 bases, leaving 15 bases not matched to a gene. CDR3 DNA sequence: TGTGCCAGCCGTGTCCGGGACAGGGTTAGAGAGCAGTACTTC. Translating gives CASRVRDRVREQYF.

This clonotype was seen once. The V gene is TRBV20-1, the J gene TRBJ1-2; a possible D gene is TRBD1 (5 bases). The CDR3 is 12 amino acids. Trimming removed 6 bases at V and 4 bases at J, with 12 bases between. Germline CDR1 is DFQATT and CDR2 is SNEGSKA (reference sequence). CDR3 nucleotide sequence: TGCAGTGCCCCAAGGGGTATCTATGGCTACACCTTC. Amino acids: CSAPRGIYGYTF.

The chain combines TRBV20-1 with TRBJ2-5, with D possibly called TRBD1 or TRBD2 (5 bases each). Germline values: CDR1 DFQATT, CDR2 SNEGSKA (reference sequence). Trimming left V 3 bases short and J 11 bases short, with 16 bases between. The CDR3 covers 12 residues. The chain's CDR3 is CSASVWGNEQYF. The CDR3 DNA sequence: TGCAGTGCTAGCGTTTGGGGGAATGAGCAGTACTTC.

This chain joins TRBV20-1 and TRBJ2-4; 7 bases map to TRBD2. The CDR3 runs to 18 residues. After removal of 3 bases from V and 0 bases from J, the junction contained 14 bases not matched to a gene. The germline V gene encodes CDR1 DFQATT and CDR2 SNEGSKA (reference sequence). Here the CDR3 reads CSASPPTAGLLAKNIQYF. The CDR3 nucleotides read TGCAGTGCTAGTCCCCCCACCGCGGGACTACTAGCCAAAAACATTCAGTACTTC.

The gene calls are TRBV19 and TRBJ2-7, with D possibly called TRBD1 or TRBD2 (5 bases each). CDR3 length: 15 amino acids. Germline CDR1 is LNHDA and CDR2 is SQIVND (reference sequence). The germline V and J ends were trimmed by 1 base and 1 base, with 11 bases remaining between them. CDR3 residues: CASSIARGASYEQYF. In nucleotides, the CDR3 is TGTGCCAGTAGTATAGCTAGGGGAGCATCCTACGAGCAGTACTTC.

The chain couples TRBV9 to TRBJ2-7; 7 bases align to TRBD1. The length of the CDR3 is 15 residues. The V segment lost 2 bases and the J segment 8 bases; nucleotides outside the gene matches: 13. Per the germline V gene, CDR1 is SGDLS and CDR2 is YYNGEE. Written as DNA, the CDR3 is TGTGCCAGCAGCGTCGGGACAGTCTACTCCGACAAGCAGTACTTC. Encoded protein: CASSVGTVYSDKQYF.

This sequence joins TRBV6-5 and TRBJ2-3, with TRBD2 as a possible D gene (6 bases). Germline V gene sequence: CDR1 MNHEY, CDR2 SVGAGI. CDR3 length: 15 residues. The V end lost 2 bases, the J end lost 1 base, and 10 bases lay between the germline ends. The CDR3, as DNA: TGTGCCAGCAGTTACGCGGGAATCCGCACAGATACGCAGTATTTT. The encoded protein is CASSYAGIRTDTQYF.

This clonotype occurred a few times. The chain links TRBV14 to TRBJ2-3, with D unclear. Trimming pared 4 bases from V and 0 bases from J, leaving 11 bases between. The CDR3 sequence is 15 residues long. CDR1 is SGHDN and CDR2 is FVKESK in the germline V gene. The CDR3 loop reads CASSPRIGSTDTQYF. The DNA for the CDR3 is TGTGCCAGCAGCCCCCGGATAGGAAGCACAGATACGCAGTATTTT.

This clonotype has only one observation. J is TRBJ2-1 and V is TRBV6-1; D ambiguous. Germline values: CDR1 MNHNS, CDR2 SASEGT. This CDR3 is 14 amino acids long. V lost 6 bases, J lost 4 bases, and 13 bases lay in between. The CDR3 spells CASSRTNRYNEQFF. CDR3 nucleotides: TGTGCCAGCAGCAGGACGAACAGATACAATGAGCAGTTCTTC.

This rearrangement joins TRBV11-2 to TRBJ2-7, with a tentative D call TRBD1 (5 bases). Trimming removed 1 base at V and 0 bases at J, with 10 bases between. The V gene's germline CDR1 is SGHAT and CDR2 FQNNGV. The CDR3 has 15 residues. CDR3 DNA: TGTGCCAGCAGCTTAGTAGGGGCGAACTCCTACGAGCAGTACTTC. As protein: CASSLVGANSYEQYF.

This clonotype was observed a few times. This chain connects TRBV7-9 to TRBJ1-2, with D perhaps TRBD1 (5 bases). The CDR3 totals 15 residues. The ends were cut back, 5 bases at V and 0 bases at J, with 13 bases in the middle. Germline V lookup: CDR1 SEHNR, CDR2 FQNEAQ (reference sequence). The chain's CDR3 is CASSLKGGANYGYTF. The CDR3 DNA reads TGTGCCAGCAGCCTCAAGGGAGGGGCTAACTATGGCTACACCTTC.

The gene calls are TRBV20-1 and TRBJ2-7; TRBD2 agrees at 9 bases. From germline, CDR1 is DFQATT and CDR2 SNEGSKA (reference sequence). The V gene end was trimmed by 1 base and the J gene end by 5 bases; junction bases not matched to a gene: 3. The CDR3 extends over 13 amino acids. The chain's CDR3 is CSARGLAGNEQYF. In DNA, the CDR3 is TGCAGTGCTAGAGGGCTAGCGGGAAACGAGCAGTACTTC.

A single count supports this clonotype. Germline and junction disagree at one end, which may indicate a read error. The J gene is TRBJ2-3, the V gene TRBV12-3 or TRBV12-4, with 8 bases matching TRBD2. The CDR3 is 15 amino acids. The CDR3 loop is CDSSLSGRSGDTQYF. In DNA, the CDR3 is TGTGACAGCAGTCTCAGCGGGAGATCTGGAGATACGCAGTATTTT.

This clonotype was counted only a few times. Here the CDR3 DNA reads TGTGCCAGCAGTTTGGTGACTAGTGGCTACGAGCAGTACTTC. Translation gives CASSLVTSGYEQYF. V and J are TRBV12-3 or TRBV12-4 and TRBJ2-7; tentative D call: TRBD2 (6 bases). The CDR3 contains 14 residues. Trimming took 3 bases from V and 3 from J, leaving 12 bases between them.

This clonotype appeared a few times. The chain has TRBV5-1 and TRBJ2-1; 14 bases match TRBD2. CDR1 and CDR2 (germline): SGHRS, YFSETQ. The CDR3 is 15 residues long. Losses at the gene ends were 4 bases for V and 9 bases for J; bases not matched to a gene: 6. The CDR3 region has the DNA TGCGCCAGCAGCCCGGGACTAGCGGGAGCGGCTGAGCAGTTCTTC. Its translation is CASSPGLAGAAEQFF. The variable domain in full, with the rest retrieved from reference TRBV5-1 and TRBJ2-1, is KAGVTQTPRYLIKTRGQQVTLSCSPISGHRSVSWYQQTPGQGLQFLFEYFSETQRNKGNFPGRFSGRQFSNSRSEMNVSTLELGDSALYLCASSPGLAGAAEQFFGPGTRLTVL.

Concerning this clonotype: Sequence at one end of the junction differs from germline and may be a read error. This sequence joins TRBV20-1 and TRBJ2-3; TRBD1 matches at 8 bases. Germline V CDR1 and CDR2: DFQATT, SNEGSKA (reference sequence). The CDR3 is 14 amino acids. Here the CDR3 reads CSADRTGMADAQYF. CDR3 bases: TGCAGTGCTGACCGGACAGGGATGGCAGATGCGCAGTATTTT.